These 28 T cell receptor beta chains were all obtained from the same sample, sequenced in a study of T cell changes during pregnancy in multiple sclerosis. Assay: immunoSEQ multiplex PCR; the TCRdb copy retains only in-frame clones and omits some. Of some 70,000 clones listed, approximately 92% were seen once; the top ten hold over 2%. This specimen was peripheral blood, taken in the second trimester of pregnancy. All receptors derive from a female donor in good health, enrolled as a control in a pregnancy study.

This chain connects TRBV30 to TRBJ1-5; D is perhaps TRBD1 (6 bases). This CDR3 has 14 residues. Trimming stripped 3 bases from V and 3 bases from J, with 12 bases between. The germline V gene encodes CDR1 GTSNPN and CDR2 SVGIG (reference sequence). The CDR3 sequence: CAWSETGDNQPQHF. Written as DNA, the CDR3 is TGTGCCTGGAGCGAGACAGGCGACAATCAGCCCCAGCATTTT.

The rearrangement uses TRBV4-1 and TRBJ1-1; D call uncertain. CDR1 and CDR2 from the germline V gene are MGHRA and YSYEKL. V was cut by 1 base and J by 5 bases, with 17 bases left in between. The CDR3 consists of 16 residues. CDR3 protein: CASSQGVGVGETEAFF. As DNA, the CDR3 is TGCGCCAGCAGCCAAGGTGTCGGGGTAGGAGAAACTGAAGCTTTCTTT.

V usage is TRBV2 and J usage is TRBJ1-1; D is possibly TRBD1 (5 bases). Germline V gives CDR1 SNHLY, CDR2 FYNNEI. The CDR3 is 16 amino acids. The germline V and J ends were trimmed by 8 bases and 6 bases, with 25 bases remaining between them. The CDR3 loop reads CASGALDGLGTPEAFF. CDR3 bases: TGTGCCAGCGGGGCGTTGGACGGCCTAGGAACACCTGAAGCTTTCTTT.

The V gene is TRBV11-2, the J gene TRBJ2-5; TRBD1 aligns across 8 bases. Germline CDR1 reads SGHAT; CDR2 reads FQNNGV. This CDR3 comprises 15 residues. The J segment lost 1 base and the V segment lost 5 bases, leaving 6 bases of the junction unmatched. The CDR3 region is CASSTRTGIQETQYF. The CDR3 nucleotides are TGTGCCAGCAGCACGCGGACAGGGATCCAAGAGACCCAGTACTTC.

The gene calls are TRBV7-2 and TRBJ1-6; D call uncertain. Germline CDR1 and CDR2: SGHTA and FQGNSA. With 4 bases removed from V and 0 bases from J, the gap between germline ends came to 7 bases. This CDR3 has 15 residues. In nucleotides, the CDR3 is TGTGCCAGCAGCTCTAGGAGCTCCTATAATTCACCCCTCCACTTT. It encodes CASSSRSSYNSPLHF. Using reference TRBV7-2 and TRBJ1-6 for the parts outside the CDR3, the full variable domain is GAGVSQSPSNKVTEKGKDVELRCDPISGHTALYWYRQSLGQGLEFLIYFQGNSAPDKSGLPSDRFSAERTGGSVSTLTIQRTQQEDSAVYLCASSSRSSYNSPLHFGNGTRLTVT.

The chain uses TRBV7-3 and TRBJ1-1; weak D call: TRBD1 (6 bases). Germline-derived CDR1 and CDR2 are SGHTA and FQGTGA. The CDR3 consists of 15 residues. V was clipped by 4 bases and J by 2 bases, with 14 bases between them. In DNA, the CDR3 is TGTGCCAGCAGCTCCACCCCAGGGGATAACACTGAAGCTTTCTTT. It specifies CASSSTPGDNTEAFF.

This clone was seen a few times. The CDR3 sequence is CASVSAADRGKSFF. The CDR3 bases are TGTGCCAGCGTGTCCGCCGCGGACAGGGGAAAGAGTTTCTTT. The chain has TRBV6-5 and TRBJ1-1, with TRBD1 identical over 9 bases. V lost 8 bases to trimming and J lost 13 bases; unmatched junction nucleotides: 17. CDR1 is MNHEY and CDR2 is SVGAGI in the germline V gene. The CDR3 is made up of 14 amino acids.

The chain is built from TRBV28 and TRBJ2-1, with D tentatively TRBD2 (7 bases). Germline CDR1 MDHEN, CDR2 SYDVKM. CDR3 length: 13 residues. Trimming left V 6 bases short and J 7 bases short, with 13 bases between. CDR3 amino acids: CASSTGGGNEQFF. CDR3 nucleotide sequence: TGTGCCAGCAGCACGGGGGGCGGAAATGAGCAGTTCTTC.

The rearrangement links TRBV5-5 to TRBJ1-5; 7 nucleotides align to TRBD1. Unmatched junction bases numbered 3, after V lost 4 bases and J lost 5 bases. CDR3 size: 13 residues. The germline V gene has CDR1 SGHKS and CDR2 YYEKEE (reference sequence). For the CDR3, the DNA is TGTGCCAGCAGCAAAGACAGGGATCAGCCCCAGCATTTT. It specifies CASSKDRDQPQHF.

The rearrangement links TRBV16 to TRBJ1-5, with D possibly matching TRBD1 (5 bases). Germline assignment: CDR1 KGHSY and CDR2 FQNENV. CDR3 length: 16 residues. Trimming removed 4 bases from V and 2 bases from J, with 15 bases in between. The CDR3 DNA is TGTGCCAGCAGCCCCCGGGGGTCTAAGGGCAATCAGCCCCAGCATTTT. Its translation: CASSPRGSKGNQPQHF.

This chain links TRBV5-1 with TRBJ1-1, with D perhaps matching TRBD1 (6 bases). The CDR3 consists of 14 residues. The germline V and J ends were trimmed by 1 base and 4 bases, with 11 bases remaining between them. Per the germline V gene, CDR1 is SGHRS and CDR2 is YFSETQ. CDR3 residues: CASSLIQGATEAFF. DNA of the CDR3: TGCGCCAGCAGCTTGATACAGGGAGCCACTGAAGCTTTCTTT. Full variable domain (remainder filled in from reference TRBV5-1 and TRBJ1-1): KAGVTQTPRYLIKTRGQQVTLSCSPISGHRSVSWYQQTPGQGLQFLFEYFSETQRNKGNFPGRFSGRQFSNSRSEMNVSTLELGDSALYLCASSLIQGATEAFFGQGTRLTVV.

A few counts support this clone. The CDR3 loop is CAWSRQGNQPQHF. In DNA form, the CDR3 reads TGTGCCTGGAGCCGACAGGGAAATCAGCCCCAGCATTTT. J is TRBJ1-5 and V is TRBV30; 7 nucleotides align to TRBD1. This CDR3 has 13 amino acids. The V and J ends lost 3 bases and 4 bases, in that order; junction bases with no gene match: 3. CDR1 GTSNPN and CDR2 SVGIG come from the germline V gene (reference sequence).

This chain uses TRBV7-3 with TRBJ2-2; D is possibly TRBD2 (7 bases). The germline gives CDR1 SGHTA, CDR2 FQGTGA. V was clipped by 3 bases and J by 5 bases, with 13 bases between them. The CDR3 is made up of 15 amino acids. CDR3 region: CASSFGGRQTGELFF. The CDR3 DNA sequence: TGTGCCAGCAGCTTCGGGGGGCGCCAGACCGGGGAGCTGTTTTTT.

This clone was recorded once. The DNA for the CDR3 is TGTGCCAGCAGTGGGAGACTAGCGGGGGGGCCGGGTAATGAGCAGTTCTTC. Amino acids: CASSGRLAGGPGNEQFF. The chain is built from TRBV6-1 and TRBJ2-1; 14 bases fit TRBD2. The CDR3 extends over 17 amino acids. The J segment lost 7 bases and the V segment lost 4 bases, leaving 9 bases of the junction unmatched. The germline V gene encodes CDR1 MNHNS and CDR2 SASEGT.

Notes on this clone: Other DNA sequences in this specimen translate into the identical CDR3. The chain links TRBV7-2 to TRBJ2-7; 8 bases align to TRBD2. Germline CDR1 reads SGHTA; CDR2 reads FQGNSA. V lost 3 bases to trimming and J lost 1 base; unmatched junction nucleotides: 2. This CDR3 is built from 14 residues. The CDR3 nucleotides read TGTGCCAGCAGCTTCGGACTAGCTTCCTACGAGCAGTACTTC. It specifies CASSFGLASYEQYF.

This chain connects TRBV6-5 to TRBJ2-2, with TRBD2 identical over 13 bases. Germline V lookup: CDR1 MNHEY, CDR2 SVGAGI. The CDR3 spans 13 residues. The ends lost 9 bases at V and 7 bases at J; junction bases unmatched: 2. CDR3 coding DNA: TGTGCCAGTAGACTAGCGGGGGGCGGGGAGCTGTTTTTT. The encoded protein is CASRLAGGGELFF.

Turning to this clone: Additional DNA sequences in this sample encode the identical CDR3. CDR3 in DNA: TGTGCCAGTAGCCCCGCAACAGGGGTCGAGCAGTACTTC. This gives the protein CASSPATGVEQYF. The V call is TRBV27, the J call TRBJ2-7, with 7 positions matching TRBD1. Germline V lookup: CDR1 MNHEY, CDR2 SMNVEV (reference sequence). V gave up 9 bases and J gave up 6 bases; unmatched junction bases: 11. There are 13 residues in the CDR3.

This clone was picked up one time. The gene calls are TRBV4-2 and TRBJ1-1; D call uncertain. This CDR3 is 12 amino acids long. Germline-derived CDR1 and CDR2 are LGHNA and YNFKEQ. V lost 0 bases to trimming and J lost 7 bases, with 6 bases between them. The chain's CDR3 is CASSQDSVEAFF. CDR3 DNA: TGTGCCAGCAGCCAAGATTCCGTTGAAGCTTTCTTT.

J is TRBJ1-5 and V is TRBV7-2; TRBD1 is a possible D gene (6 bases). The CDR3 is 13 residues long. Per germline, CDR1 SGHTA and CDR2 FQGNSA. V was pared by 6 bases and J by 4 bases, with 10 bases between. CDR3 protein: CASSLTGNQPQHF. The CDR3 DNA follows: TGTGCCAGCAGTCTTACAGGGAATCAGCCCCAGCATTTT.

The CDR3 DNA reads as TGTGCCATCAGCGGGACAGTCAACACTGAAGCTTTCTTT. Its translation is CAISGTVNTEAFF. V and J are TRBV10-3 and TRBJ1-1, with 7 nucleotides matching TRBD1. This CDR3 is built from 13 residues. Germline lookup yields CDR1 ENHRY and CDR2 SYGVKD. J gave up 2 bases and V 6 bases, and 3 bases lay outside the gene matches.

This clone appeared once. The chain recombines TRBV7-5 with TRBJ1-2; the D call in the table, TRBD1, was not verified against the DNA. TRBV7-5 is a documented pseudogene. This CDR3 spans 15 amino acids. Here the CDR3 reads CARSLGNRGFYGYTF. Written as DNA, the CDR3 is TGTGCCAGAAGCTTAGGAAACAGGGGATTCTATGGCTACACCTTC.

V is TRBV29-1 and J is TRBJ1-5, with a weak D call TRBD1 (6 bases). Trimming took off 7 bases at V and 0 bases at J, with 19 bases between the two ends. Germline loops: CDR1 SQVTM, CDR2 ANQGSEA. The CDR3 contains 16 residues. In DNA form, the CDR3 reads TGCAGCGCTCTGGGGGGGGCTGGGGGTAGCAATCAGCCCCAGCATTTT. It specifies CSALGGAGGSNQPQHF.

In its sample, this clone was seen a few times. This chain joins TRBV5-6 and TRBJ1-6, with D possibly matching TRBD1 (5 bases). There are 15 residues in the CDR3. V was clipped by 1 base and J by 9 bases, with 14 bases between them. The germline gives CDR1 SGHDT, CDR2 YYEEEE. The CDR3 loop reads CASSLTQGNFSPLHF. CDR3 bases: TGTGCCAGCAGCTTGACGCAGGGAAATTTTTCACCCCTCCACTTT.

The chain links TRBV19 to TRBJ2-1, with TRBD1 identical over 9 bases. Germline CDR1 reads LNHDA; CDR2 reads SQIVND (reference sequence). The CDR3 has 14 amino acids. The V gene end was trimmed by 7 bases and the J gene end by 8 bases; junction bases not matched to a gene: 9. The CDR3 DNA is TGTGCCAGTAACCCGGGACAGGGTTTCGATGAGCAGTTCTTC. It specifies CASNPGQGFDEQFF.

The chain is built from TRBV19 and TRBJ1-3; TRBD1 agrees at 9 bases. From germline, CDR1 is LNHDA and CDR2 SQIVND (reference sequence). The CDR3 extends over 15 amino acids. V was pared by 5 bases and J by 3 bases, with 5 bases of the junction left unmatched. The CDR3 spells CASSSRDRDGNTIYF. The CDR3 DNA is TGTGCCAGTAGTTCCAGGGACAGGGATGGAAACACCATATATTTT.

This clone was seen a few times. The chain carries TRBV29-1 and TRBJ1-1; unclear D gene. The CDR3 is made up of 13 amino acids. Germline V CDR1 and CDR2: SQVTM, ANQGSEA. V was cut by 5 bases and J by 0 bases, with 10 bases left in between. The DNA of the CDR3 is TGCAGCGTTAGGTCCGGGGTGAACACTGAAGCTTTCTTT. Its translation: CSVRSGVNTEAFF.

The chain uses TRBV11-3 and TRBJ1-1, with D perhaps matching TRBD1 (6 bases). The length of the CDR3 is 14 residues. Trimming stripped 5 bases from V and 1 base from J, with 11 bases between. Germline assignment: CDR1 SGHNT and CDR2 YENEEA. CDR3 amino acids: CASSPGQWNTEAFF. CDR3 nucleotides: TGTGCCAGCAGCCCTGGACAGTGGAACACTGAAGCTTTCTTT.

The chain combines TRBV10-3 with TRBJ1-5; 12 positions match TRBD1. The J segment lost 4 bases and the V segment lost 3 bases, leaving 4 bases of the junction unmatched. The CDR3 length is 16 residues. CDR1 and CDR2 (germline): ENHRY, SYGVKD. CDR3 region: CAISDTGQGANQPQHF. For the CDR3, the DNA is TGTGCCATCAGTGACACGGGACAGGGGGCGAATCAGCCCCAGCATTTT.